A selection of T cell receptor beta chains follows, all from one sample in a study of shared clonotypes between healthy human individuals. The method was immunoSEQ multiplex PCR; TCRdb's version includes in-frame clones alone and lacks a portion of them. This table has millions of clones, roughly 96% appearing once. The sample comprised naive CD4+ T cells sorted from blood. All receptors derive from a man younger than 30 in good health. CDR3s include the opening cysteine and the closing phenylalanine or tryptophan.

v_gene,j_gene,len,CDR3aa
TRBV27,TRBJ2-2,17,CASSLGTSGRFAGELFF
TRBV11-2,TRBJ2-7,15,CASSLQTSGAYEQYF
TRBV5-5,TRBJ2-6,13,CASRISGANVLTF
TRBV19,TRBJ1-5,15,CASSTGSVSNQPQHF
TRBV5-1,TRBJ1-1,14,CASSLGDLNTEAFF
TRBV15,TRBJ2-1,13,CATSRDLTDEQFF
TRBV7-9,TRBJ2-5,13,CASSRSGAETQYF
TRBV4-1,TRBJ1-2,18,CASSQARDPGRSEGGYTF
TRBV7-3,TRBJ2-5,13,CASSVGTGNVQYF
TRBV7-9,TRBJ1-6,13,CASSLETGSPLHF
TRBV5-1,TRBJ2-3,14,CASSQRAGGDTQYF
TRBV30,TRBJ1-6,16,CAWSVVGSSYNSPLHF
TRBV2,TRBJ1-5,15,CASSRQGFGNQPQHF
TRBV5-1,TRBJ2-5,15,CASSSLEGVQETQYF
TRBV6-4,TRBJ1-6,15,CASSGTGGPNSPLHF
TRBV7-2,TRBJ1-1,15,CASSAYRVGNTEVFF
TRBV7-2,TRBJ2-3,13,CASSQGPSAAQYF
TRBV19,TRBJ1-2,15,CASRDPTGLNYGYTF
TRBV11-2,TRBJ2-7,16,CASSLAWTSGSYEQYF
TRBV2,TRBJ2-1,13,CASSEGTRSEQFF
TRBV7-9,TRBJ1-1,15,CASSLQGGVNTEAFF
TRBV7-8,TRBJ1-2,13,CASSPSLGYGYTF
TRBV7-9,TRBJ2-1,12,CASSLGPRGQFF
TRBV11-2,TRBJ1-5,15,CASSLSGRGSQPQHF
TRBV10-3,TRBJ2-1,11,CAISESKSQFF
TRBV5-1,TRBJ1-1,14,CASSLVGLATEAFF
TRBV9,TRBJ2-3,15,CASSLRDFFTDTQYF
TRBV9,TRBJ1-1,13,CASSVYLNTEAFF
TRBV30,TRBJ2-7,13,CAWASGKFYEQYF
TRBV4-1,TRBJ2-7,16,CASSQVALRDNYEQYF
TRBV6-1,TRBJ2-5,16,CASSEAGALAKETQYF